The rows below give T cell receptor beta chains drawn from one sample of a study of graft-versus-host responses after intestinal transplantation. These receptors have no identified antigens. Profiled with immunoSEQ multiplex PCR; TCRdb holds only in-frame clones, not every one. The table includes around 45,000 clones, around 90% detected once. The starting material was unstimulated CD4+ T cells sorted from spleen or lymph node cells, obtained before transplant. Every receptor here comes from a human donor who was the organ donor for an intestinal transplant. CDR3s include the opening cysteine and the closing phenylalanine or tryptophan. The D gene is left open where the match is weak.

d_call	v_call	j_call	cdr3_aa
TRBD2	TRBV28	TRBJ2-3	CATTSGTSADTQYF
TRBD2	TRBV7-3	TRBJ2-2	CASSLWGLAGGTNTGELFF
-	TRBV7-2	TRBJ2-3	CASSPRSDTQYF
TRBD1	TRBV18	TRBJ1-3	CASSPPGTGAGNTIYF
-	TRBV6-1	TRBJ2-7	CASSELLEQYF
-	TRBV6-1	TRBJ1-1	CASSRSGSTEAFF
TRBD1	TRBV5-1	TRBJ1-2	CASSLAPTGGNGTF
-	TRBV5-1	TRBJ2-7	CASSLESGLYEQYF
TRBD1	TRBV10-3	TRBJ2-7	CAISTPGQGVYEQYF
-	TRBV11-2	TRBJ2-1	CASRAQTYNEQFF
-	TRBV7-2	TRBJ1-2	CASSLAWGAQLYGYTF
-	TRBV10-3	TRBJ1-2	CAIRTLNYGYTF
TRBD1	TRBV5-1	TRBJ2-5	CASSFADRASETQYF
-	TRBV5-6	TRBJ1-1	CASSLPSTGKTEAFF
-	TRBV2	TRBJ2-7	CASSEQGGPYEQYF
-	TRBV28	TRBJ1-5	CASSLPGGEARLSNQPQHF
TRBD1	TRBV4-2	TRBJ2-2	CASSQQGAETGELFF
TRBD2	TRBV27	TRBJ2-7	CASSPRPGTSGRPYEQYF
TRBD2	TRBV6-6	TRBJ2-7	CASSSGRAYEQYF
-	TRBV30	TRBJ1-3	CAWSVGNTIYF
-	TRBV28	TRBJ2-1	CASSSDNNEQFF
TRBD2	TRBV9	TRBJ2-7	CASSVGVAGVYEQYF
-	TRBV5-1	TRBJ1-2	CASSLGQLYGYTF
-	TRBV6-5	TRBJ2-5	CTSQTRQTYQETQYF
-	TRBV7-7	TRBJ2-2	CASSLAQTGELFF
-	TRBV19	TRBJ2-5	CASSIPGPSGETQYF
TRBD2	TRBV5-1	TRBJ2-7	CASSLAGLAGSPYEQYF
-	TRBV6-5	TRBJ1-5	CASSPGRYQPQHF
-	TRBV7-9	TRBJ1-4	CASSFLRGANEKLFF
-	TRBV11-2	TRBJ2-1	CASSLQTNEQFF
-	TRBV14	TRBJ2-4	CASSHGNIQYF
-	TRBV6-4	TRBJ1-2	CASSGDLFSYTF
-	TRBV20-1	TRBJ2-7	CSAQGRDEQYF
TRBD2	TRBV5-6	TRBJ2-7	CASRLLAGDEQYF
TRBD1	TRBV6-5	TRBJ1-2	CASSYWDRGTGYTF
-	TRBV4-3	TRBJ2-3	CASSQDPGTTSTDTQYF
TRBD2	TRBV6-6	TRBJ2-7	CASSPAGLAGGGEQYF
-	TRBV4-2	TRBJ2-7	CASSQDEGGFSYEQYF
-	TRBV20-1	TRBJ2-3	CSATNSTQYF
-	TRBV7-6	TRBJ2-2	CASSHSTGSTGELFF
-	TRBV5-6	TRBJ1-6	CASSFGQGAYNSPLHF
TRBD1	TRBV2	TRBJ1-5	CASSDGQGGNQPQHF
-	TRBV5-6	TRBJ1-1	CASSPGVTEAFF
TRBD1	TRBV5-1	TRBJ2-7	CASSLAMGQDYEQYF
TRBD1	TRBV7-6	TRBJ2-2	CASTQQGANTGELFF
TRBD1	TRBV4-1	TRBJ2-7	CASSRTGASGDASYEQYF
TRBD2	TRBV7-2	TRBJ2-3	CASSFIAGSTDTQYF
-	TRBV27	TRBJ1-1	CASSLRFGQLNTEAFF
-	TRBV27	TRBJ1-2	CASSLGAGYTF
TRBD2	TRBV18	TRBJ2-1	CASSPRTSDYNEQFF
-	TRBV29-1	TRBJ1-1	CSVGTPTEAFF
-	TRBV19	TRBJ1-3	CASSVRGTGNTIYF
TRBD1	TRBV19	TRBJ2-5	CASSKWRQGETQYF
TRBD1	TRBV7-2	TRBJ2-1	CASSLPTGGADNEQFF
-	TRBV14	TRBJ2-5	CASSVRNGPRETQYF
TRBD2	TRBV10-3	TRBJ2-1	CAINAGLAGINEQFF
TRBD1	TRBV19	TRBJ1-5	CASSTNPGQSNQPQHF